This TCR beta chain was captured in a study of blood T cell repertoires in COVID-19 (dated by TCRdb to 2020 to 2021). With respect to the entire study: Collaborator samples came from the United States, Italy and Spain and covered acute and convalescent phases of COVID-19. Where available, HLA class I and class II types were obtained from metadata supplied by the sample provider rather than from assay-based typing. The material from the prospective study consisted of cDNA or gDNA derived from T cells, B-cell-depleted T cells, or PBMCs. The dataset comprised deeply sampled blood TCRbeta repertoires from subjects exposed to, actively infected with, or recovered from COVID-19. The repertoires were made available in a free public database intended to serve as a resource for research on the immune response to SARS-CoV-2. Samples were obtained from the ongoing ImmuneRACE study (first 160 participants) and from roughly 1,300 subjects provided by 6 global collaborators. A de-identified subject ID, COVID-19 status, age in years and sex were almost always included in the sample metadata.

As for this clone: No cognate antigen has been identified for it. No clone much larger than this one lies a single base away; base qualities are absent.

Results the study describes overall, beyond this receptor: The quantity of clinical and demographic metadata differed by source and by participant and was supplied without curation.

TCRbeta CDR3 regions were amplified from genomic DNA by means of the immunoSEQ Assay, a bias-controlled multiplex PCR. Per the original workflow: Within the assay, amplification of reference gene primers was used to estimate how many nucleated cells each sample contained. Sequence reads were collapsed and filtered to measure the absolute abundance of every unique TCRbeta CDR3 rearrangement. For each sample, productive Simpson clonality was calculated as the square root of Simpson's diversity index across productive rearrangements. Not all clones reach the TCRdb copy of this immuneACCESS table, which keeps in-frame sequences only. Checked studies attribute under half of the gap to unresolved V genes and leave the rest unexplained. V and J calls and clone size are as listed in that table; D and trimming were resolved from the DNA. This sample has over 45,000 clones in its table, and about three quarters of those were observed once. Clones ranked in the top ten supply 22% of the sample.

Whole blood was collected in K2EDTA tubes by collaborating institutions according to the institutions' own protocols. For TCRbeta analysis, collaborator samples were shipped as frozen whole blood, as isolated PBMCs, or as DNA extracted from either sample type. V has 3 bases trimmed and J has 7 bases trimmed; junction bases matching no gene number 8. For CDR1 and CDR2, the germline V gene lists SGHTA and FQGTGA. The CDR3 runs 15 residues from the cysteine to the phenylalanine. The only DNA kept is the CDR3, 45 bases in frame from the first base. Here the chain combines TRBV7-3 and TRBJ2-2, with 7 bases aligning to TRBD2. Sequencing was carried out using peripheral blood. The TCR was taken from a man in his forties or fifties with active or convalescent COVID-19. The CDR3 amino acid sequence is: CASSLGREKDGELFF. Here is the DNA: TGTGCCAGCAGCTTGGGGCGGGAGAAGGACGGGGAGCTGTTTTTT.